These 8 T cell receptor beta chains originate from one sample sequenced in a study of early T cells in non-severe SARS-CoV-2 infection. Each CDR3 protein gets one entry after TCRdb re-called the 5' RACE reads with MiXCR. The top ten clones hold around 8% of a sample with 25,000 to 35,000 distinct CDR3 sequences, under 5.5% of them seen once. Sequencing was carried out using whole blood. The receptors derive from an adult who was a healthcare worker with PCR-confirmed SARS-CoV-2 infection or an uninfected control (not recorded which).

This clonotype was counted at least ten times. The CDR3 reads CASRRLAGGQETQYF. In nucleotides, the CDR3 is TGTGCCAGCAGGCGACTAGCGGGGGGCCAAGAGACCCAGTACTTC. The chain employs TRBV7-2 and TRBJ2-5, with TRBD2 matching over 13 bases. V gave up 6 bases and J gave up 1 base; unmatched junction bases: 2. Per germline, CDR1 SGHTA and CDR2 FQGNSA. There are 15 residues in the CDR3.

This clonotype has at least ten counts. V gene TRBV15 combines with J gene TRBJ2-3; D may be TRBD1 or TRBD2 (6 bases each). The V gene's germline CDR1 is LNHNV and CDR2 YYDKDF (reference sequence). The ends were cut back, 5 bases at V and 0 bases at J, with 12 bases in the middle. The CDR3 consists of 15 residues. The CDR3 region has the DNA TGTGCCACCAGCCAAGGGGGGCAGAGCACAGATACGCAGTATTTT. Amino acid sequence: CATSQGGQSTDTQYF.

This clonotype occurred many times. The gene calls are TRBV6-2 or TRBV6-3 and TRBJ2-1, with 8 bases aligning to TRBD2. J gave up 1 base and V 4 bases, and 6 bases lay outside the gene matches. Germline loops: CDR1 MNHEY, CDR2 SVGEGT. This CDR3 comprises 16 residues. The CDR3 nucleotides are TGTGCCAGCAGTTCTAGGACGGGGGGGTCCTACAATGAGCAGTTCTTC. It encodes CASSSRTGGSYNEQFF.

The V gene is TRBV7-8, the J gene TRBJ2-7; weak D call: TRBD1 (6 bases). The CDR3 sequence is 16 residues long. Trimming stripped 0 bases from V and 3 bases from J, with 15 bases between. CDR1 is SGHVS and CDR2 is FQNEAQ in the germline V gene. The CDR3 DNA sequence: TGTGCCAGCAGCTTAGCGGCCGGGACAACGTTCTACGAGCAGTACTTC. This gives the protein CASSLAAGTTFYEQYF. The full variable domain, its missing parts supplied by reference TRBV7-8 and TRBJ2-7, is GAGVSQSPRYKVAKRGQDVALRCDPISGHVSLFWYQQALGQGPEFLTYFQNEAQLDKSGLPSDRFFAERPEGSVSTLKIQRTQQEDSAVYLCASSLAAGTTFYEQYFGPGTRLTVT.

This clonotype was detected ten times or more. The chain recombines TRBV4-2 with TRBJ2-1; 11 positions match TRBD1. Germline V CDR1 and CDR2: LGHNA, YNFKEQ. V dropped 1 base and J dropped 6; count of bases not matched to a gene: 2. This CDR3 comprises 15 residues. CDR3 sequence: CASSQAGTGGNEQFF. The CDR3 region has the DNA TGTGCCAGCAGCCAAGCCGGGACAGGGGGCAATGAGCAGTTCTTC.

This clonotype showed up many times. J is TRBJ1-1 and V is TRBV20-1, with TRBD1 matching 10 bases. V was clipped by 4 bases and J by 1 base; unmatched bases: 9. Per the germline V gene, CDR1 is DFQATT and CDR2 is SNEGSKA (reference sequence). The CDR3 extends over 16 amino acids. The DNA of the CDR3 is TGCAGTGCTACCACCCCCCGACAGGGGGCGAACACTGAAGCTTTCTTT. This gives the protein CSATTPRQGANTEAFF.

This clonotype was detected many times. This chain connects TRBV7-9 to TRBJ1-6, with D unresolved. The CDR3 runs 14 residues. CDR1 and CDR2 (germline): SEHNR, FQNEAQ (reference sequence). Trimming pared 8 bases from V and 0 bases from J, leaving 8 bases between. The CDR3, as DNA: TGTGCCAGCGTGGCAGGCTCCTATAATTCACCCCTCCACTTT. Amino acids: CASVAGSYNSPLHF.

This clonotype occurred a few times. The chain joins TRBV2 to TRBJ2-3, with D maybe TRBD1 (6 bases). This CDR3 is 16 amino acids long. Germline V gene data show CDR1 as SNHLY and CDR2 as FYNNEI. Deletions cut 3 bases from V and 0 bases from J, with 13 bases between. CDR3 DNA: TGTGCCAGCAGTGAGGGGGACATCACTAGCACAGATACGCAGTATTTT. It encodes CASSEGDITSTDTQYF.